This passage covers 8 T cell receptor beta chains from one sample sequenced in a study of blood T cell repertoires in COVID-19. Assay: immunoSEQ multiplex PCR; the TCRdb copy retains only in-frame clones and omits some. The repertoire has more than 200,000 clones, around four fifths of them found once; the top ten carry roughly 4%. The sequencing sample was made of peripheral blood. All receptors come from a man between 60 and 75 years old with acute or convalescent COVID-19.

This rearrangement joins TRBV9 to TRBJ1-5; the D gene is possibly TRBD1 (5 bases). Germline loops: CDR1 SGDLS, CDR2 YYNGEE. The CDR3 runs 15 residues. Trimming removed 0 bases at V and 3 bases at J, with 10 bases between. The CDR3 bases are TGTGCCAGCAGCGTAGCAGGGTACTTCAATCAGCCCCAGCATTTT. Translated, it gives CASSVAGYFNQPQHF. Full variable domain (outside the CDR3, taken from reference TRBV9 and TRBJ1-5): DSGVTQTPKHLITATGQRVTLRCSPRSGDLSVYWYQQSLDQGLQFLIQYYNGEERAKGNILERFSAQQFPDLHSELNLSSLELGDSALYFCASSVAGYFNQPQHFGDGTRLSIL.

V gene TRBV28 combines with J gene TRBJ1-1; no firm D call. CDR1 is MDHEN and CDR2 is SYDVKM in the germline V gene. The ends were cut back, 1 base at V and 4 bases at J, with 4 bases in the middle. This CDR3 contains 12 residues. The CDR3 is CASSLLLTEAFF. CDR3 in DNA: TGTGCCAGCAGTTTATTACTCACTGAAGCTTTCTTT.

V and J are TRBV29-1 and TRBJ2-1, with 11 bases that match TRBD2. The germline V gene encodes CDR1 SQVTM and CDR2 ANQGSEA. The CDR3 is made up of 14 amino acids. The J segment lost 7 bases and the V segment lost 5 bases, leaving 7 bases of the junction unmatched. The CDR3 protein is CSVRGSGRGNEQFF. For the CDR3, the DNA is TGCAGCGTTCGGGGTAGCGGGAGGGGTAATGAGCAGTTCTTC.

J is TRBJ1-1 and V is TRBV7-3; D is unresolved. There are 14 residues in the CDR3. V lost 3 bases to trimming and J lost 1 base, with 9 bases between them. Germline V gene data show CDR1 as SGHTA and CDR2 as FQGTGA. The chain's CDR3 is CASSLMSGNTEAFF. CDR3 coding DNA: TGTGCCAGCAGCTTGATGTCAGGGAACACTGAAGCTTTCTTT. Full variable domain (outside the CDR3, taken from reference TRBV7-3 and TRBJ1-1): GAGVSQTPSNKVTEKGKYVELRCDPISGHTALYWYRQSLGQGPEFLIYFQGTGAADDSGLPNDRFFAVRPEGSVSTLKIQRTERGDSAVYLCASSLMSGNTEAFFGQGTRLTVV.

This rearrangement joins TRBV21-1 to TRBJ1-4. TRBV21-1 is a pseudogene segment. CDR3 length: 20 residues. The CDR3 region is CASSANSAVPSKTVGEKLFF. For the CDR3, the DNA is TGTGCCAGCAGCGCTAACTCCGCGGTCCCCTCGAAAACGGTTGGTGAAAAACTGTTTTTT.

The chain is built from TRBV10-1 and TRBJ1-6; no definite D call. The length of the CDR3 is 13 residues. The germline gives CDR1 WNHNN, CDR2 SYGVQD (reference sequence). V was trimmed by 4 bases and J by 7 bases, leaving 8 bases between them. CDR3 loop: CASSAGFNSPLHF. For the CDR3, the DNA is TGCGCCAGCAGTGCGGGGTTCAATTCACCCCTCCACTTT.

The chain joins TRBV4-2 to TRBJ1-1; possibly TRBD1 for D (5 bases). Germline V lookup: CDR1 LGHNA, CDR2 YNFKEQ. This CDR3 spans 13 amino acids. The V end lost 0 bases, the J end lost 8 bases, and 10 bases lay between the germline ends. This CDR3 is CASSQDPEGEAFF. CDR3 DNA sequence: TGTGCCAGCAGCCAAGATCCGGAGGGGGAAGCTTTCTTT.

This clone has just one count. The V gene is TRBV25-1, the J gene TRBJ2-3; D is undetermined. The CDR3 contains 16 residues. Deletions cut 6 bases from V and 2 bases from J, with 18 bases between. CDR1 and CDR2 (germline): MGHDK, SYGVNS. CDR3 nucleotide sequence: TGTGCCAGCAGGCCATCTACTACCGTATTCACAGATACGCAGTATTTT. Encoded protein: CASRPSTTVFTDTQYF.